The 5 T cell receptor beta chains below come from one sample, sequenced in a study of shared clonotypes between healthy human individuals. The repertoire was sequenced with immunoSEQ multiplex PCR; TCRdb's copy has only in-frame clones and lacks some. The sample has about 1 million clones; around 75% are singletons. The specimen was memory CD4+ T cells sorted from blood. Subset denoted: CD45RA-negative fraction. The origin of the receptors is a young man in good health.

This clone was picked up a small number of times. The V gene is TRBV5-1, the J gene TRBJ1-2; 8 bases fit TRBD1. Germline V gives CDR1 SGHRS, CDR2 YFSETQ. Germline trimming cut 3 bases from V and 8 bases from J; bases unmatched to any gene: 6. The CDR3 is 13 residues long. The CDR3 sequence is CASSSDRGWGYTF. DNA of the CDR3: TGCGCCAGCAGCTCCGACAGGGGCTGGGGCTACACCTTC.

In DNA form, the CDR3 reads TGCGCCAGCAGCTTGGTGGGGCCCCAAGAGACCCAGTACTTC. It specifies CASSLVGPQETQYF. This sequence joins TRBV5-1 and TRBJ2-5; possibly TRBD1 for D (5 bases). CDR1 and CDR2 (germline): SGHRS, YFSETQ. Trimming left V 0 bases short and J 1 base short, with 7 bases between. The length of the CDR3 is 14 residues.

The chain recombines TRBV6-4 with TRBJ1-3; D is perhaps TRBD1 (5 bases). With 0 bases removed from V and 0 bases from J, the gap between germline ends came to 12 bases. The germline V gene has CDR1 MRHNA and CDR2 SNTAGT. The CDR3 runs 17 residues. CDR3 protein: CASSDSGAGGSGNTIYF. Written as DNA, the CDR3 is TGTGCCAGCAGTGACTCAGGGGCCGGCGGCTCTGGAAACACCATATATTTT.

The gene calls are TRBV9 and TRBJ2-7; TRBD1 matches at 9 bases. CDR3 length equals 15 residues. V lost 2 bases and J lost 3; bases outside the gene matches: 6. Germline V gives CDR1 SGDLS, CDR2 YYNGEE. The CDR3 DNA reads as TGTGCCAGCAGCGTCGGGACAGGGATCCTCTACGAGCAGTACTTC. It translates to CASSVGTGILYEQYF.

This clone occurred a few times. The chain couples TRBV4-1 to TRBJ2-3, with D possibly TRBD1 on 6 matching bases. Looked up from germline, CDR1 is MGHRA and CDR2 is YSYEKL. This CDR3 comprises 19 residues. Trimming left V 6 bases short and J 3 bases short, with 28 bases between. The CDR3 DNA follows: TGCGCCAGCAGACTAAGTTTCATCAGGGGATTCTTAGGTACAGATACGCAGTATTTT. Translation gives CASRLSFIRGFLGTDTQYF.